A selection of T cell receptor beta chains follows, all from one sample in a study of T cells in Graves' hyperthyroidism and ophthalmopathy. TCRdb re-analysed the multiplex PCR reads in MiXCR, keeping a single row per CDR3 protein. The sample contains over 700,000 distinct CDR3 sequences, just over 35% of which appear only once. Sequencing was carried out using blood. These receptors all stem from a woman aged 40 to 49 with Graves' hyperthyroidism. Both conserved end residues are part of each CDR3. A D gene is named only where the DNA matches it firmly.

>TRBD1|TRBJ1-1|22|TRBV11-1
CTSSLQGDAGQGASLSNTEAFF
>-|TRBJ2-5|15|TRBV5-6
CASSLLRDEEETQYF
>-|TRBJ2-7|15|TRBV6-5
CASSYGAGLAYEQYF
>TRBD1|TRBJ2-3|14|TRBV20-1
CSADGDRGQDTQYF
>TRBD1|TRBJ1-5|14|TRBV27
CASSLSDRYQPQHF
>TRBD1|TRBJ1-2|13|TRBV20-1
CSASTGAGKGYTF
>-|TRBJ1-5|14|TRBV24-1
CASSSYVGGQPQHF
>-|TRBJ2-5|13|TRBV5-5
CASRPGIQETQYF
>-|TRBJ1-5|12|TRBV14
CASSQVGQPQHF
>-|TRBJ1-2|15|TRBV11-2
CASSSLGARLYGYTF
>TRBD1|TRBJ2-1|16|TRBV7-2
CASSSLRQGARNEQFF
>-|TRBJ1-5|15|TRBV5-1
CASSLDGDSNQPQHF
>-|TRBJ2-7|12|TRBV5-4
CASSSRAGEQYF
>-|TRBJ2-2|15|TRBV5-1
CASSQPGHITGELFF
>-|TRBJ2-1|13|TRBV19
CASSDRQKNEQFF
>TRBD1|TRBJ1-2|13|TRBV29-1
CSADRGGFYGYTF
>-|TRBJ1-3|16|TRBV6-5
CASSYGHADSGNTIYF
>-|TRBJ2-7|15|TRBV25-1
CATLTRGSLSYEQYF
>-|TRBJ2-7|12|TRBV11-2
CASSLEAGEQYF
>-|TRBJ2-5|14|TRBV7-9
CASSLARTAGTQYF
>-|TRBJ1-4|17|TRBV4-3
CASSQGPFPREAEKLFF
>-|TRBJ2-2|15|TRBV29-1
CSVVCRGDNTGELFF
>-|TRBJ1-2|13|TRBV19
CASSIAATGGYTF
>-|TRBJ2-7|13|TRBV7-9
CASSSGPDYEQYF
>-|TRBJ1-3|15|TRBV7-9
CASSKGPGTGNTIYF
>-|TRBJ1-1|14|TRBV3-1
CASSLGSPSAEAFF
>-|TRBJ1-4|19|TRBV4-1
CASSQVGLGAGATNEKLFF
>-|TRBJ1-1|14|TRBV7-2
CASSSFGANTEAFF
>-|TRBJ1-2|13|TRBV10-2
CASSEAQEADYTF
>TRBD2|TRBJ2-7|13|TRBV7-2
CASSRGGAYEQYF
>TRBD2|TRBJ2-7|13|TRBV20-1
CSAGTSGSYEQYF
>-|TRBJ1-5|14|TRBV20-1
CSARVVRGGYNQHF
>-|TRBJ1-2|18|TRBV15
CATSSNPPGVMGDYGYTF
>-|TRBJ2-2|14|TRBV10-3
CAISEHHAAGELFF
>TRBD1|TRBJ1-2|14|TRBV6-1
CASSSPGQSRGYTF
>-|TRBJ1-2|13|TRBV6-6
CASSYGQGPRGAF
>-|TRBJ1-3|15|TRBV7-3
CASSFGPGIGNTIYF
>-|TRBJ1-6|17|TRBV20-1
CSARDTRPSSYNSPLHF
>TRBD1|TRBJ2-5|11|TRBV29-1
CSVDDRGAQYF
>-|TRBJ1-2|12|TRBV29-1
CTTAVGNYGYTF